This is a list of T cell receptor beta chains from one sample in a study of beta chain features in type 1 diabetes. The data were produced by immunoSEQ multiplex PCR, yet TCRdb's version contains in-frame clones alone and is incomplete. The sample lists 240,000 or so clones, approximately 13% occurring once. Sequenced: naive CD4+ T cells from blood. Receptors were obtained from a man aged 30 to 39 with type 1 diabetes. CDR3s include the opening cysteine and the closing phenylalanine or tryptophan. Each record gives: J gene, D gene, V gene, clone size, CDR3 DNA, CDR3 protein. D genes are given only for firm matches. Only some rows state a clone size, as once, few, many or a class for expanded clones.

TRBJ1-5 | TRBD1 | TRBV6-5 | - | TGTGCCAGCAAGGGACAGGGCCGTAATCAGCCCCAGCATTTT | CASKGQGRNQPQHF
TRBJ2-7 | TRBD2 | TRBV7-6 | - | TGTGCCAGCAGCCCCGGGACTAGCGGGGGGGCTTACGAGCAGTACTTC | CASSPGTSGGAYEQYF
TRBJ2-3 | - | TRBV2 | few | TGTGCCAGCAGTGATACAGGTCCCACAGCGACGCAGTATTTT | CASSDTGPTATQYF
TRBJ2-1 | - | TRBV7-6 | - | TGTGCCAGCAGCTTAATAGGGGATGAGCAGTTCTTC | CASSLIGDEQFF
TRBJ1-4 | - | TRBV30 | - | TGTGCCTCCGCGGCAGCCACAACTAATGAAAAACTGTTTTTT | CASAAATTNEKLFF
TRBJ1-5 | - | TRBV7-6 | - | TGTGCCAGCAGCTTAGCGGAGGGTCAGCCCCAGCATTTT | CASSLAEGQPQHF
TRBJ2-1 | - | TRBV29-1 | - | TGCAGCGTAGCGACAGGAGGTAGCTCCTACAATGAGCAGTTCTTC | CSVATGGSSYNEQFF
TRBJ1-3 | TRBD1 | TRBV30 | few | TGTGCCTGGAGGCCGGACAGGGGCCCGGGCTCTGGAAACACCATATATTTT | CAWRPDRGPGSGNTIYF
TRBJ1-5 | - | TRBV2 | few | TGTGCCAGCGCCCCCCCGGGGAGTAACGATCAGCCCCAGCATTTT | CASAPPGSNDQPQHF
TRBJ1-1 | TRBD1 | TRBV7-9 | - | TGTGCCAGCAGCGCAGGGGACAGGGCGTTAGAAGCTTTCTTT | CASSAGDRALEAFF
TRBJ1-2 | - | TRBV30 | few | TGTGCCTGGACCTCGGGACTTTCTAACTATGGCTACACCTTC | CAWTSGLSNYGYTF
TRBJ2-5 | TRBD1 | TRBV7-2 | few | TGTGCCAGCAGCTCCCGACAGGGTACTGTGACCCAGTACTTC | CASSSRQGTVTQYF
TRBJ2-1 | TRBD1 | TRBV5-1 | - | TGCGCCAGCAGCTTAGGGGGCTCCAACAATGAGCAGTTCTTC | CASSLGGSNNEQFF
TRBJ2-4 | TRBD1 | TRBV9 | few | TGTGCCAGCAGCGTAACCGGACAGGGCGGGGAAAACATTCAGTACTTC | CASSVTGQGGENIQYF
TRBJ2-7 | - | TRBV29-1 | few | TGCAGCGGCAGGTCTACCTACGAGCAGTACTTC | CSGRSTYEQYF
TRBJ1-5 | - | TRBV30 | - | TGTGCCTGGAGTAGACAGGGCAATCAGCCCCAGCATTTT | CAWSRQGNQPQHF
TRBJ1-1 | - | TRBV10-3 | few | TGTGCCATCAGTGACAGGAACACTGAAGCTTTCTTT | CAISDRNTEAFF
TRBJ2-4 | TRBD1 | TRBV12-5 | few | TGTGCTAGTGGTTTGGTCTCTAAGACAGGGTCCAAAAACATTCAGTACTTC | CASGLVSKTGSKNIQYF
TRBJ2-1 | - | TRBV7-9 | - | TGTGCCAGCAGCCCGGACGGGACCTACAATGAGCAGTTCTTC | CASSPDGTYNEQFF
TRBJ2-5 | TRBD2 | TRBV14 | few | TGTGCCAGCAGCCAAGACCTAGCGGGGCAAGAGACCCAGTACTTC | CASSQDLAGQETQYF
TRBJ1-4 | - | TRBV5-4 | few | TGTGCCAGCAGCCCACAGGGTACGTCTGAAAAACTGTTTTTT | CASSPQGTSEKLFF
TRBJ2-3 | TRBD2 | TRBV5-1 | few | TGCGCCAGCACTTGGGGGGGGAGCACAGATACGCAGTATTTT | CASTWGGSTDTQYF
TRBJ2-7 | TRBD1 | TRBV5-1 | few | TGCGCCAGCAGCTTGGGGGACAGGGACGTGGACGAGCAGTACTTC | CASSLGDRDVDEQYF
TRBJ2-5 | - | TRBV25-1 | few | TGTGCCAGCAGTGACTTCTCGGGGAGCCAGGAGACCCAGTACTTC | CASSDFSGSQETQYF
TRBJ1-2 | - | TRBV5-4 | - | TGTGCCAGCAGCCTGGGTATTTCGGGGGGCAACTATGGCTACACCTTC | CASSLGISGGNYGYTF
TRBJ2-1 | TRBD2 | TRBV30 | - | TGTGCCTGGAGTGTTGGCGGGGGGCCTGGGTGGTTCTTC | CAWSVGGGPGWFF
TRBJ2-5 | - | TRBV6-1 | - | TGTGCCAGCACCTTCCTGGAGACCCAGTACTTC | CASTFLETQYF
TRBJ2-7 | TRBD2 | TRBV5-1 | - | TGCGCCAGCAGCTTGGGGGGACTAGCGGGAGGCGAGCAGTACTTC | CASSLGGLAGGEQYF
TRBJ1-5 | - | TRBV18 | - | TGTGCCAGCTCGAGCCTCAGGGATCAGCCCCAGCATTTT | CASSSLRDQPQHF
TRBJ1-3 | - | TRBV2 | - | TGTGCCAGCAGCCCTACAGGCCCCGGCACTGGAAACACCATATATTTT | CASSPTGPGTGNTIYF
TRBJ1-1 | - | TRBV6-1 | - | TGTGCCAGCTGTATACAGGGTTTCTCGAACACTGAAGCTTTCTTT | CASCIQGFSNTEAFF
TRBJ2-7 | TRBD2 | TRBV5-4 | few | TGTGCCAGCAGCTTGAAAGCGGGAGGACACCCCTACGAGCAGTACTTC | CASSLKAGGHPYEQYF
TRBJ2-3 | - | TRBV5-1 | - | TGCGCCAGCAGCTTCGACTGGGGCAGCACAGATACGCAGTATTTT | CASSFDWGSTDTQYF
TRBJ2-5 | - | TRBV18 | - | TGTGCCAGCTCGCACGTCACAGGGATCGGAGAGACCCAGTACTTC | CASSHVTGIGETQYF
TRBJ2-3 | TRBD2 | TRBV5-1 | - | TGCGCCAGCAGTATTAGCGGGGATAGCACAGATACGCAGTATTTT | CASSISGDSTDTQYF
TRBJ1-5 | TRBD1 | TRBV30 | few | TGTGCCTGGAGCGGGGACAGGGGGCAGCCCCAGCATTTT | CAWSGDRGQPQHF
TRBJ1-1 | - | TRBV29-1 | few | TGCAGCGTTGAAATCGGGTCCGCTATGAACACTGAAGCTTTCTTT | CSVEIGSAMNTEAFF
TRBJ1-1 | - | TRBV30 | - | TGTGCCTGGAGTGTCAGTCTGGGAGGGGACACTGAAGCTTTCTTT | CAWSVSLGGDTEAFF
TRBJ2-1 | TRBD2 | TRBV5-1 | - | TGCGCCAGCAGCTTGGAGGTAGCGGGAGCCAATGAGCAGTTCTTC | CASSLEVAGANEQFF
TRBJ2-7 | - | TRBV12-5 | few | TGTGCTAGTGCCTCGCCCCCGGGGAACTACGAGCAGTACTTC | CASASPPGNYEQYF
TRBJ1-1 | - | TRBV5-1 | few | TGCGCCAGCAGCTTGGAGAGGGCAGGGGTTGGCACTGAAGCTTTCTTT | CASSLERAGVGTEAFF